This T cell receptor (delta chain) was observed in a study of gamma-delta T cells after stem cell transplantation (dated by TCRdb to about 2016). From a lookup of the germline V gene, CDR1 and CDR2 are GEAIGNYY and EKD. The CDR3 spans 21 residues, from the cysteine through the phenylalanine. CDR3 DNA only is kept here, 63 bases in frame from base 1. Germline trimming: 0 bases from V, 0 bases from J; junction bases outside gene matches: 21. This clone is assessed as large (0.1 to 1%). This clone's antigen is unknown. No base quality information exists; no much larger clone differs at one position. Other DNA sequences in this sample translate to the same CDR3. The library was generated by RT-PCR. The sequencer was an Illumina MiSeq. Clone calls in TCRdb were regenerated from the public reads with CATT, after which identical DNA sequences shared one row. The sample records approximately 1,300 delta-chain clones, 1.5% to 2% of which are singletons. Roughly 22% of the sample lies in the top ten.

Sequencing was done on a sample of gamma-delta T cells. The sequence links TRDV2 to TRDJ1; 7 of the junction bases match TRDD3. This clonotype was obtained from a human donor. It is not recorded whose cells these are; they may come from a transplant donor. The DNA reads TGTGCCTGTGACACCGTGGATCCCCTTGGTGGGGGACCTCCCTACACCGATAAACTCATCTTT. This sequence encodes CACDTVDPLGGGPPYTDKLIF.